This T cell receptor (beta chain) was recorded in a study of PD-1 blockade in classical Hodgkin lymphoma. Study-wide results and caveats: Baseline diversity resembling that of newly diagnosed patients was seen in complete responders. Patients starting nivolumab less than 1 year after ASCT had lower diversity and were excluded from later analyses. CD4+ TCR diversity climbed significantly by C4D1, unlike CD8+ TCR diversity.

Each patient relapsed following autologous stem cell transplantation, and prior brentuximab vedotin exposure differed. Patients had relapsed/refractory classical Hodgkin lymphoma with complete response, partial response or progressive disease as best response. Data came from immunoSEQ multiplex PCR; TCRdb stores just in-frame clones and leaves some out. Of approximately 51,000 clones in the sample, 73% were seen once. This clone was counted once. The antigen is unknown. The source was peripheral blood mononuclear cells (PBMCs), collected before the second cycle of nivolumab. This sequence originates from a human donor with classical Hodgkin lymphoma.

CDR3 nucleotide sequence: TGTGCCAGCAGCTTAAGGGGAATCGGGACTGAAGCTTTCTTT. This translates into CASSLRGIGTEAFF. This chain uses TRBV7-9 with TRBJ1-1, with D maybe TRBD1 (5 bases). CDR1 and CDR2 (germline): SEHNR, FQNEAQ (reference sequence). Trimming removed 2 bases at V and 5 bases at J, with 12 bases between. CDR3 length equals 14 residues.